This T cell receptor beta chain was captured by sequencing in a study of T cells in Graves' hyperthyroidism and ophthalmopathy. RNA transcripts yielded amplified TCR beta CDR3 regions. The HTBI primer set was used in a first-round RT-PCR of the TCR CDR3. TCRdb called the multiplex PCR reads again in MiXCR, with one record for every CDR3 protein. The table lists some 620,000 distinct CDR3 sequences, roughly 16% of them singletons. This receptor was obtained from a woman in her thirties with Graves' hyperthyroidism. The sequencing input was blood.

In DNA form, the CDR3 reads TGCGCCAGCAGCGACAGGGGGCTTCCCACAGATACGCAGTATTTT. It encodes CASSDRGLPTDTQYF. The chain combines TRBV4-1 with TRBJ2-3; 10 bases are a match to TRBD1. J gave up 2 bases and V 5 bases, and 4 bases lay outside the gene matches. The CDR3 consists of 15 residues. CDR1 is MGHRA, CDR2 YSYEKL, per germline.